This T cell receptor beta chain was found in a study of T cell repertoires in cytomegalovirus infection (dated 2019 in TCRdb). Notes on the research overall: The HLA type of each donor mattered for the analysis, because public TCR beta signatures pointed to carriage of CMV infection along with the matching HLA type.

Ten or more counts support this clonotype. Its antigen is currently not known. Nothing much larger sits one base from this clone, and base qualities are not available. The CDR3 sequence holds 16 residues, the cysteine and phenylalanine included. The DNA shown is the 48-base CDR3, in frame from base 1. Via the germline V gene, CDR1 is SGHTA and CDR2 FQGNSA. Trimming at the junction amounts to 1 base on V and 5 bases on J, and the germline ends lie 15 bases apart. Study-level results and caveats: In the ex vivo response, HLA-C-restricted CMV-specific TCR beta clonotypes were dominant, and in two of eight donors the single most frequent clonotype came from this HLA-C-restricted group. Cumulative frequency of public TCR beta family members discriminated carriers of CMV infection plus the relevant HLA type in this cohort and an independent approximately 350-donor cohort.

For sequencing, an Illumina HiSeq 1500 was employed. TCRdb itself trimmed the public reads at Q25 with fastp, ran MiXCR and retained productive beta chains. Every distinct CDR3 protein forms one entry, paired with its most common genes and DNA. The sample table shows approximately 290,000 distinct CDR3 sequences, and about 25% are seen once. Clones ranked in the top ten supply approximately 15% of the sample. The sequence came from a human donor in good health (CMV status not recorded). Some clones in this sample may be carry-over from other donors' samples. Here the chain combines TRBV7-2 and TRBJ2-1; tentative D gene TRBD2, with 6 bases matching. The specimen was PBMCs. CDR3 sequence: CASSLGIRGLDNEQFF. At the DNA level, the sequence is TGTGCCAGCAGCTTAGGGATAAGGGGACTCGACAATGAGCAGTTCTTC.